This T cell receptor beta chain was found in a study of blood T cell repertoires in COVID-19. Study-level information: The study drew acute and convalescent COVID-19 samples from the United States, Italy and Spain. PBMCs, B-cell-depleted T cells, or T cells provided the cDNA or gDNA that made up the material.

This clone was seen a single time. Per the germline V gene, CDR1 is MNHEY and CDR2 is SMNVEV (reference sequence). V was trimmed by 2 bases and J by 1 base, leaving 6 bases between them. The CDR3 length is 13 residues. Original processing methods: Amplified reference gene primers provided the basis for estimating nucleated cell counts. Sequencing was performed with immunoSEQ multiplex PCR; in TCRdb, only in-frame clones are kept and a portion is missing. For V, J and clone size, that table is used; D and trimming come from the DNA. Altogether 45,000 to 55,000 clones are present, approximately 81% being singletons, with the ten largest covering around 2.7%.

The chain uses TRBV27 and TRBJ2-7; D is perhaps TRBD1 (5 bases). The sequence came from a man in his forties or fifties with acute or convalescent COVID-19. The material sequenced was peripheral blood. CDR3 sequence: CASSLKGSYEQYF. The CDR3, as DNA: TGTGCCAGCAGTTTAAAGGGGTCCTACGAGCAGTACTTC.